The rows below give T cell receptor beta chains drawn from one sample of a study of T cells expressing NK-cell markers. TCRdb processed the 5' RACE reads again and assigns one entry to each CDR3 protein, with no DNA. The data include about 150,000 distinct CDR3 sequences; the top ten clones carry around 10%. The material sequenced was blood T cells: a sorted CD56 or NKG2C T cell subset, CD4+ or CD8+ T cells, or bulk PBMC T cells (not recorded which). The receptors originated from a man aged 18 to 29 in good health. CDR3s include the opening cysteine and the closing phenylalanine or tryptophan. Each record gives: J gene, V gene, CDR3 protein.

>TRBJ2-5|TRBV15
CATSTNRLAGQETQYF
>TRBJ1-1|TRBV30
CAWLTSVGQAFF
>TRBJ2-7|TRBV19
CASSVFGPSYEQYF
>TRBJ2-3|TRBV12-1
CASLNPSTDTQYF
>TRBJ2-1|TRBV5-5
CASSADRTFYEQFF
>TRBJ2-1|TRBV29-1
CSVEYRDRGYNEQFF
>TRBJ2-2|TRBV11-3
CASAARGPTGELFF
>TRBJ2-1|TRBV6-1
CASRDSGKPNEQFF
>TRBJ2-5|TRBV13
CASREAGGSEETQYF
>TRBJ1-5|TRBV6-5
CASSYPLELARGQPQHF
>TRBJ2-3|TRBV5-6
CASSSDRRGAPYTDTQYF
>TRBJ2-7|TRBV12-3/TRBV12-4
CASSLLDRVSNEQYF
>TRBJ2-1|TRBV29-1
CSVEGGTQQFF
>TRBJ2-1|TRBV3-1
CASSQDLWREVSYNEQFF
>TRBJ2-1|TRBV11-2
CASSGGRAIDEQFF
>TRBJ2-2|TRBV19
CASSLAGGPGELFF
>TRBJ1-2|TRBV7-9
CASSLGPGTAGYTF
>TRBJ2-6|TRBV19
CASSVLASGANVLTF
>TRBJ2-3|TRBV7-2
CASRRNPGGPTDTQYF
>TRBJ2-3|TRBV2
CASRRQGAVSDTQYF
>TRBJ2-3|TRBV2
CASSETSGSSDTQYF
>TRBJ2-5|TRBV5-1
CASSGIGQGEETQYF